The entry that follows covers one TCR beta chain sequence. Its binding antigen is unknown. Base qualities are missing; no much larger clone stands one base away. In the prospective study, participants were roughly 18 to 95 years old, resided in approximately 22 geographic areas of the United States, and were enrolled through a virtual design. In the prospective study, participants were assigned to cohorts based on the clinical history participants reported in a screening survey and a study questionnaire. Recovered participants in ImmuneRACE Cohort 3 were defined as having two consecutive negative NP/OP PCR tests, clearance from a healthcare professional, or resolution of symptoms. Mobile phlebotomists in the prospective study collected whole blood, serum and a nasopharyngeal or oropharyngeal swab from every participant. Additional blood draws and questionnaires over an approximately 2-month period could optionally be provided by prospective study participants. Before DNA extraction, prospective study blood samples were shipped either frozen or at room temperature.

The sample comes from a study of blood T cell repertoires in COVID-19 (dated by TCRdb to the early 2020s). In the study overall: The collaborator samples originated in the United States, Italy and Spain and spanned the acute and convalescent phases of COVID-19. A freely available public database, intended as a resource for researchers studying the immune response to SARS-CoV-2, is where the repertoires were released. Sample metadata almost always included a de-identified subject ID, COVID-19 status, age in years and sex. Deeply sampled blood TCRbeta repertoires from subjects exposed to, actively infected with, or recovered from COVID-19 were included in the dataset. The samples were drawn from the first 160 participants of the ongoing ImmuneRACE study and from 950 to 1,500 subjects provided by 6 global collaborators. HLA class I and class II types, where available, came from metadata supplied by the sample provider rather than from assay-based typing. The material from the prospective study consisted of cDNA or gDNA derived from T cells, B-cell-depleted T cells, or PBMCs.

From the cysteine up to the phenylalanine, the CDR3 has a length of 14 residues. The only DNA kept is the CDR3, 42 bases in frame from the first base. The germline V gene specifies SGHTA as CDR1 and FQGNSA as CDR2. Trimming leaves V shorter by 4 bases and J shorter by 1 base, with the junction holding 0 bases beyond the gene matches. Points the paper makes about the study in general: The amount of clinical and demographic metadata varied by source and participant and was provided uncurated.

TCRbeta CDR3 regions were amplified from genomic DNA by means of the immunoSEQ Assay, a bias-controlled multiplex PCR. From the authors' description of their analysis: The number of nucleated cells in each sample was estimated by amplification of reference gene primers within the assay. To quantify the absolute abundance of each unique TCRbeta CDR3 rearrangement, sequence reads were collapsed and filtered. Productive Simpson clonality was computed per sample as the square root of Simpson's diversity index over productive rearrangements. The clones in this table, taken by TCRdb from immuneACCESS, are in-frame only. Not every clone is retained; where verified, under half of the shortfall comes from an unresolved V gene, and the cause of the rest is unknown. V and J calls plus clone size are reproduced from that table; the DNA served to infer D and trimming. For this sample the table gives about 190,000 clones, of which around 85% were detected only once. The top ten clones comprise roughly 3.2% of the sample.

The receptor's source is a woman in her 30s who had recovered from COVID-19. Recombination joined TRBV7-2 with TRBJ1-5, and TRBD1 matches 8 of the central bases. The sequenced material came from PBMCs or T cells enriched from blood (not recorded which). The sequenced DNA: TGTGCCAGCAGCTACAGGGGGAGCAATCAGCCCCAGCATTTT. This gives the protein CASSYRGSNQPQHF.